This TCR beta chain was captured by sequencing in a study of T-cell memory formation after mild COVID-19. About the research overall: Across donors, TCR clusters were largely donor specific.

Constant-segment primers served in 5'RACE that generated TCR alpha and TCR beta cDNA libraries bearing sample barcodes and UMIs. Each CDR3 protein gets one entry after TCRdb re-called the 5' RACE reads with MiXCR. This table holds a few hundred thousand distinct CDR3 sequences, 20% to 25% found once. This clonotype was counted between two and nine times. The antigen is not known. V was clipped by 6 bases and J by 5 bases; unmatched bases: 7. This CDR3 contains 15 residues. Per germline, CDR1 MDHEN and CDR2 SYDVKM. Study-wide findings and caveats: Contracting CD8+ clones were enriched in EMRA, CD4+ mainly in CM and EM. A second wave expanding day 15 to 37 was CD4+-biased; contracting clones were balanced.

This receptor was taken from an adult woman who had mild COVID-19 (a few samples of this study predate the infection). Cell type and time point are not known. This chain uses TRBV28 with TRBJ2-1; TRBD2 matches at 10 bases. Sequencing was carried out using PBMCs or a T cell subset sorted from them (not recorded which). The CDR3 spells CASSPGLADHNEQFF. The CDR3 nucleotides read TGTGCCAGCAGCCCCGGACTAGCGGACCACAATGAGCAGTTCTTC.